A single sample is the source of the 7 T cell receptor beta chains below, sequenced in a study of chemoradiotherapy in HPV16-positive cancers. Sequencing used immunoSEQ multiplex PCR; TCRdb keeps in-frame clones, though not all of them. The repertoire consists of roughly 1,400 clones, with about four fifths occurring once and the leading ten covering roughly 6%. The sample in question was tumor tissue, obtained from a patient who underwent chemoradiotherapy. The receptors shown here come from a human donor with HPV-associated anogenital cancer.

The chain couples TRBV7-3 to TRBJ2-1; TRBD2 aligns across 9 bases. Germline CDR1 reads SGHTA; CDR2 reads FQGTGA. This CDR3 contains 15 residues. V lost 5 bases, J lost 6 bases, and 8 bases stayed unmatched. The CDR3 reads CASSQTPLAGNEQFF. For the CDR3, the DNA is TGTGCCAGCAGCCAAACTCCACTAGCGGGCAATGAGCAGTTCTTC.

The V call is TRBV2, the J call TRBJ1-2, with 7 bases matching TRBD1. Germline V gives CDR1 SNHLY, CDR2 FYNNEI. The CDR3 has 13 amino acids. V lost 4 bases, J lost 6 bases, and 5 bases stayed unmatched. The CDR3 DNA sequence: TGTGCCAGCAGTGCAGGGGGAAGGGATGGCTACACCTTC. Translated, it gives CASSAGGRDGYTF.

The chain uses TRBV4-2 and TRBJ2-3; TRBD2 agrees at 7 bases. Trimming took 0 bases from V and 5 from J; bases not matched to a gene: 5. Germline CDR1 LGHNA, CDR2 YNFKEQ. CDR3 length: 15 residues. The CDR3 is CASSQEWGGVDTQYF. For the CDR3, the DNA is TGTGCCAGCAGCCAAGAGTGGGGGGGAGTAGATACGCAGTATTTT.

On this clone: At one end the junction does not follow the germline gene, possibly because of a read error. The CDR3: CAWKDQTAPYNSPLHF. CDR3 sequence (DNA): TGTGCCTGGAAAGACCAGACAGCTCCCTACAATTCACCCCTCCACTTT. The chain is built from TRBV30 and TRBJ1-6, with D perhaps TRBD1 (5 bases). Germline V gene data show CDR1 as GTSNPN and CDR2 as SVGIG (reference sequence). The CDR3 has 16 amino acids. Complete variable domain (other parts from reference TRBV30 and TRBJ1-6): SQTIHQWPATLVQPVGSPLSLECTVEGTSNPNLYWYRQAAGRGLQLLFYSVGIGQISSEVPQNLSASRPQDRQFILSSKKLLLSDSGFYLCAWKDQTAPYNSPLHFGNGTRLTVT.

The CDR3 region is CASSLGKNYGYTF. The CDR3 DNA reads TGTGCCAGCAGCTTGGGGAAAAACTATGGCTACACCTTC. This chain uses TRBV5-8 with TRBJ1-2; unclear D gene. This CDR3 has 13 amino acids. Germline CDR1 reads SGHTS; CDR2 reads YDEGEE. With 0 bases removed from V and 2 bases from J, the gap between germline ends came to 5 bases. Drawing the rest from reference TRBV5-8 and TRBJ1-2, the complete variable domain is EAGVTQSPTHLIKTRGQQATLRCSPISGHTSVYWYQQALGLGLQFLLWYDEGEERNRGNFPPRFSGRQFPNYSSELNVNALELEDSALYLCASSLGKNYGYTFGSGTRLTVV.

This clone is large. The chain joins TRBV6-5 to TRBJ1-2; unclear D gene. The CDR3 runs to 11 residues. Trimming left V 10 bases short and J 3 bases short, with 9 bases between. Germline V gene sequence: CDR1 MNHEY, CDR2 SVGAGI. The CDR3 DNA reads TGTGCCACCCTGGGCTACTATGGCTACACCTTC. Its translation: CATLGYYGYTF.

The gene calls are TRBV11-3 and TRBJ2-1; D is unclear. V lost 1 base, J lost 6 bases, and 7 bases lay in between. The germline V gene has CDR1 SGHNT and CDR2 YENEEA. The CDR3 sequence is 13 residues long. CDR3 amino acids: CASSLVRFNEQFF. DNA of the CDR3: TGTGCCAGCAGCTTAGTTCGGTTCAATGAGCAGTTCTTC.